This T cell receptor (beta chain) was identified during a study of STAT5B mutations in CD4+ large granular lymphocyte leukemia (dated by TCRdb to 2022 to 2024). With regard to the full study: Among healthy controls, the CDR3 'QG' motif was associated with a particular HLA allele. Flow cytometry on FACSCanto II or FACSVerse showed that the purified fractions were more than 95% pure among lymphocytes. TCRbeta repertoires of CD4+ T-cell large granular lymphocyte leukemia patients were compared with those of healthy blood donors. Beyond this particular receptor, the publication reports: Data were not HLA-matched; higher clonality in CD4+ versus CD8+ T-LGLL could reflect the relatively small sample size. Enrichment of TRBV06-family usage was observed among the top patient clones (8/27) relative to healthy controls (2/35). Compared with healthy CD4+ repertoires, CD4-sorted patient repertoires appeared more clonal, and this difference remained even after the putative leukemic clones were removed. The main leukemic clonotypes were found to be private to each patient, although around a quarter of the main leukemic clonotypes were detected at low frequency in the non-leukemic repertoires of other patients.

The immunoSEQ assay at survey resolution was used to sequence TCRbeta rearrangements from genomic DNA. In the paper's pipeline: In the TCR sequencing data, the lowest productive clonotype frequency that could be detected was 2.59 x 10-5. Only productive TCRbeta rearrangements, defined as complete and in-frame sequences, were included in the analyses. Clonality for each sample was calculated as Simpson clonality in the immunoSEQ Analyzer version 3.0. Clones were binned by frequency as very rare, small, medium, large (1-20%) or hyperexpanded (>20%). Generation probabilities were estimated with OLGA 1.2.3, V-gene circos plots were made with VDJtools, specificities were looked up in VDJdb, and CDR3 motifs were identified with GLIPH. The table was pulled from immuneACCESS by TCRdb, which kept in-frame rearrangements only. Such tables lose some clones; where checked, under half of the loss comes from unresolved V genes, and the rest has no known cause. Clone size and the V and J calls come from that table; the DNA yielded D and trimming. For this sample the table gives around 23,000 clones, of which approximately 80% were detected only once. The top ten clonotypes cover more than 0.4% of the sample.

The V end loses 4 bases and the J end loses 2 bases, and a stretch of 10 bases separates them. Including cysteine and phenylalanine, the CDR3 has 14 amino acids. Only CDR3 DNA remains: 42 bases, in frame from the first base. According to the germline V gene, CDR1 reads SGHRS and CDR2 reads YFSETQ. The healthy controls were 37 blood donors, and the buffy coats of these donors were supplied by the Finnish Red Cross blood service. All TCR-sequenced material derived from peripheral blood: patient blood samples and healthy donor buffy coats. Ficoll-Hypaque gradient centrifugation was used to isolate peripheral blood mononuclear cells. CD4+ cells were purified magnetically from the buffy coats of healthy controls. Genomic DNA was extracted with the Gentra Puregene Cell and Tissue kit and quantified on a Qubit 2.0 fluorometer. On this clone itself: There is no known antigen for this receptor. Per-base qualities were not stored, and no clone one base away is much larger.

The chain is assembled from TRBV5-1 and TRBJ1-3; no D gene is confidently identified. What was sequenced was CD4+ T cells from blood buffy coats. This receptor was identified in a human donor in good health. This receptor carries the CDR3 CASSPTMAGNTIYF. The DNA sequence is as follows: TGCGCCAGCAGCCCAACGATGGCTGGAAACACCATATATTTT.